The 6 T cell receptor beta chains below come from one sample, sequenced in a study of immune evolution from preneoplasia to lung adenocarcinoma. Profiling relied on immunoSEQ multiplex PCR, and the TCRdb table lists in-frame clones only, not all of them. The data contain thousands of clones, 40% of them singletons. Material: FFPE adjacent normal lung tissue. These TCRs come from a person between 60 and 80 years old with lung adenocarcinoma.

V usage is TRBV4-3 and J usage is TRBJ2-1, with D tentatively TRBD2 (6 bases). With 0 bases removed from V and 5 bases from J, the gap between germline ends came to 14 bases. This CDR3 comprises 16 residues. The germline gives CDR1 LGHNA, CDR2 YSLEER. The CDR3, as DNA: TGCGCCAGCAGCCAAGATCGAGCTAGCGCCAACAATGAGCAGTTCTTC. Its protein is CASSQDRASANNEQFF.

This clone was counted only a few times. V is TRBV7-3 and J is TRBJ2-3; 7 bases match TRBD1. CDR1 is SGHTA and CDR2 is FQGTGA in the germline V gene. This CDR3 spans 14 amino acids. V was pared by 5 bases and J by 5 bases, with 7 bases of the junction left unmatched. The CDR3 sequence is CASSPGTVQDTQYF. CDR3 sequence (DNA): TGTGCCAGCAGCCCGGGGACAGTTCAAGATACGCAGTATTTT.

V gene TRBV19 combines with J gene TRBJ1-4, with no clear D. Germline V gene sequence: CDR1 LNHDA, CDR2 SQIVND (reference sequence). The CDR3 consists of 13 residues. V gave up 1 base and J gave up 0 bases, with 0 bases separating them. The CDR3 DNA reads TGTGCCAGTAGTATAGCAACTAATGAAAAACTGTTTTTT. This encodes CASSIATNEKLFF. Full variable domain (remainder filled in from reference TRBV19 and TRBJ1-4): DGGITQSPKYLFRKEGQNVTLSCEQNLNHDAMYWYRQDPGQGLRLIYYSQIVNDFQKGDIAEGYSVSREKKESFPLTVTSAQKNPTAFYLCASSIATNEKLFFGSGTQLSVL.

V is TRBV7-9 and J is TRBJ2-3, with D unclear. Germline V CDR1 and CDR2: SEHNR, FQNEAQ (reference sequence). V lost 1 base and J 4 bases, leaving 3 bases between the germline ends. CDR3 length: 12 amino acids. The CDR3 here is CASSLVPDTQYF. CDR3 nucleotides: TGTGCCAGCAGCTTAGTGCCAGATACGCAGTATTTT.

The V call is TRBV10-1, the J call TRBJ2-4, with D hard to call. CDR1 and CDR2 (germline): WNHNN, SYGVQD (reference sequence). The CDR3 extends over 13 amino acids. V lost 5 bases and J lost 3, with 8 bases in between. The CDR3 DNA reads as TGCGCCAGCAGTATGTCGGGCAAAAACATTCAGTACTTC. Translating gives CASSMSGKNIQYF.

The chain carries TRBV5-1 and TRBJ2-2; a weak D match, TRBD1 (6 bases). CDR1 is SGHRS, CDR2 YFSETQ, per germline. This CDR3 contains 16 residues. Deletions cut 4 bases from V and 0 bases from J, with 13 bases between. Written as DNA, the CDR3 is TGCGCCAGCAGCCCCCCGACAGGATCGAACACCGGGGAGCTGTTTTTT. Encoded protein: CASSPPTGSNTGELFF.